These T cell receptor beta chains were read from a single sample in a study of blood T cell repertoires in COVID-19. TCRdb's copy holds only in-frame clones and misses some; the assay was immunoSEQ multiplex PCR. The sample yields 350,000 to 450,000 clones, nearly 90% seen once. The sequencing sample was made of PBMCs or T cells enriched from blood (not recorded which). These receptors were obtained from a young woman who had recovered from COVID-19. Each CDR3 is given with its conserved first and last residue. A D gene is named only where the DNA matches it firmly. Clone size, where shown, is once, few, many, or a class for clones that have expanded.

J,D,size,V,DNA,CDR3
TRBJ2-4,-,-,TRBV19,TGTGCCAGTGGGCCCGCTCCCCAAGCCAAAAACATTCAGTACTTC,CASGPAPQAKNIQYF
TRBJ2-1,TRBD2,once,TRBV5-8,TGTGCCAGCAGCATACTCCGGGACTACGAATACAATGAGCAGTTCTTC,CASSILRDYEYNEQFF
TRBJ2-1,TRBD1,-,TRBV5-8,TGTGCCAGCACGGACAGGTTTGGTGAGCAGTTCTTC,CASTDRFGEQFF
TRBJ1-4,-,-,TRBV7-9,TGTGCCAGCAGCTTAGCGCTACAGCTTTATAATGAAAAACTGTTTTTT,CASSLALQLYNEKLFF
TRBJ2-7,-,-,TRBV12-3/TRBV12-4,TGTGCCAGCGGTCGGGACTCTTCCTACGAGCAGTACTTC,CASGRDSSYEQYF
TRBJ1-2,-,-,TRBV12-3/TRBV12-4,TGTGCCAGCAGTTTACAGGGTTTGGGCGGCTACACCTTC,CASSLQGLGGYTF
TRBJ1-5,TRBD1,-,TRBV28,TGTGCCAGCAGCGTAACAAGACAGGGGAATCAGCCCCAGCATTTT,CASSVTRQGNQPQHF
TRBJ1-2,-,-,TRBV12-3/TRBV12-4,TGTGCCAGCAGCCATGGCAGGGCCTATGGCTACACCTTC,CASSHGRAYGYTF
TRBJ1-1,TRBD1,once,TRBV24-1,TGTGCCACCAGTGATTTGAACCGACAGGGGCTGAACACTGAAGCTTTCTTT,CATSDLNRQGLNTEAFF
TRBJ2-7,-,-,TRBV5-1,TGCGCCAGCAGACGACTATCAGGGGATCCCTACGAGCAGTACTTC,CASRRLSGDPYEQYF
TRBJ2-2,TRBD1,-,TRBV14,TGTGCCAGCAGCCAATTGACAGGGGGAGTGAACACCGGGGAGCTGTTTTTT,CASSQLTGGVNTGELFF
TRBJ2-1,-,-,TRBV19,TGTGCCAGTAGTATAGATATAGAGGAGCAGTTCTTC,CASSIDIEEQFF
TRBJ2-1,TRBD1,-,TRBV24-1,TGTGCCACCAGGGACAGGCGCGGGGAGCAGTTCTTC,CATRDRRGEQFF
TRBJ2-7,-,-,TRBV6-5,TGTGCCAGCAGTTACTCGATCACCACTCCCTACGAGCAGTACTTC,CASSYSITTPYEQYF
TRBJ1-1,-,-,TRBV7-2,TGTGCCAGCAGCGTACAAATGAACACTGAAGCTTTCTTT,CASSVQMNTEAFF
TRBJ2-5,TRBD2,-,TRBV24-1,TGTGCCACCAGTGCAAGCGGGGCGGGGGAGACCCAGTACTTC,CATSASGAGETQYF
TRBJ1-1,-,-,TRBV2,TGTGCCAGCAGTGAAACTAGGGGGGGGGACACTGAAGCTTTCTTT,CASSETRGGDTEAFF
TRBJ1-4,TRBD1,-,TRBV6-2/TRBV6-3,TGTGCCAGCAGTTACAATATTCGGACAGGGTCTAATGAAAAACTGTTTTTT,CASSYNIRTGSNEKLFF
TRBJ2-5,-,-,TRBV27,TGTGCCAGCAGTGGACAGCTACAAGAGACCCAGTACTTC,CASSGQLQETQYF
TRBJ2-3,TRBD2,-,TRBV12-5,TGTGCTAGTGGTTTGGTAAGGGGGTCTAGCGGGAGGCCTAGCACAGATACGCAGTATTTT,CASGLVRGSSGRPSTDTQYF
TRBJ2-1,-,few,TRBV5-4,TGTGCCAGCAGCCACTTTCCGGGAGAGAGCTCCTACAATGAGCAGTTCTTC,CASSHFPGESSYNEQFF
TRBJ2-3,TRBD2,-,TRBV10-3,TGTGCCATCAGTGAGTCGGAGGCGGGGGGCACAGATACGCAGTATTTT,CAISESEAGGTDTQYF
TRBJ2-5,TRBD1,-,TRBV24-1,TGTGCCACCAGTGAGTCGGGACAGGGTCTCCAAGAGACCCAGTACTTC,CATSESGQGLQETQYF